Each of the 3 T cell receptor beta chains below was sequenced from the same sample in a study of T cells expressing NK-cell markers. TCRdb reprocessed the 5' RACE reads, keeping one entry per CDR3 protein, no DNA. The table gives around 180,000 distinct CDR3 sequences; the top ten clones make up over 20% of it. The sequencing sample was made of blood T cells: a sorted CD56 or NKG2C T cell subset, CD4+ or CD8+ T cells, or bulk PBMC T cells (not recorded which). The source is a man between 18 and 69 years old in good health.

The V call is TRBV28, the J call TRBJ2-7; TCRdb selects TRBD1, and the lack of DNA leaves this call unchecked. CDR1 and CDR2 (germline): MDHEN, SYDVKM. This CDR3 is built from 15 residues. CDR3 amino acids: CASSLAGQVTYEQYF.

The chain employs TRBV7-2 and TRBJ2-7; TCRdb designates TRBD2, a call that cannot be tested without DNA. CDR3 length equals 17 residues. Germline V CDR1 and CDR2: SGHTA, FQGNSA. Here the CDR3 reads CASSQGLAGSFSYEQYF.

The chain recombines TRBV6-1 with TRBJ1-5; TCRdb lists TRBD1, though no DNA is available to test this call. CDR1 and CDR2 (germline): MNHNS, SASEGT. CDR3 size: 18 residues. This CDR3 reads CASGLVRGGAWGGQPQHF.